This T cell receptor (beta chain) was observed in a study of T cells after somatic rescue of genetic block. In germline, CDR1 is MGHRA, CDR2 YSYEKL. The CDR3 contains 17 residues. Losses at the gene ends were 3 bases for V and 1 base for J; bases not matched to a gene: 6. Sequenced by immunoSEQ multiplex PCR; TCRdb stores in-frame clones only, minus some. The sample has roughly 15,000 clones; 72% are singletons. This sequence joins TRBV4-1 and TRBJ2-3; 11 nucleotides match TRBD2. Input material: peripheral blood mononuclear cells (PBMCs). The clonotype comes from a boy aged 5-17 years. The CDR3 sequence is CASSQGSLAGGTDTQYF. The CDR3 region has the DNA TGCGCCAGCAGCCAGGGTTCACTAGCGGGGGGCACAGATACGCAGTATTTT.